This T cell receptor (beta chain) originates from a study of T cell responses to AZD1222 COVID-19 vaccine (dated by TCRdb to the early 2020s). Describing the broader study: AZD1222 recipients whose second dose came at about 4 weeks and those whose second dose came at about 12 weeks were combined into one group, since spike-specific TCR depth and breadth did not differ between the two schedules. TCR sequencing covered about 230 trial participants: about 210 given two doses of AZD1222 and 26 given two doses of MenACWY control vaccine. Enrollment into the trials was organized by age into subgroups of 18-55, 56-69 and 70-plus years, and those subgroups contained approximately 160, 26 and 62 TCR-sequenced participants, respectively.

In the germline V gene, CDR1 corresponds to SGHRS and CDR2 to YFSETQ. V and J are trimmed by 1 base and 4 bases, and the gene matches miss 3 bases of the junction. The CDR3 contains 15 residues, cysteine and phenylalanine counted. Only the CDR3 DNA stays, 45 bases, in frame from base 1. Results the study describes overall, beyond this receptor: Conclusions about previously exposed vaccinees were limited because only six or seven AZD1222 recipients were SARS-CoV-2 seropositive at baseline. Spike-specific TCR breadth and depth rose significantly after two AZD1222 doses compared with day 0 and with MenACWY recipients. The 56-69-year group was small, and its depth increase did not reach significance, likely because of low power. Participants were mostly white British and included more females than males, and it was suggested by the authors that clonal diversity may have been underestimated. CD4 TCRs associated with the vaccine covered the entire spike protein, and the dominant responses were in regions 160-218 and 743-854. Epitopes outside the regions mutated in the B.1.351 and B.1.1.7 variants were reportedly recognized by nearly half of the unique spike-specific TCRs. Because no day 14 peak-response samples were available, repertoires were characterized only after the peak T cell response.

The CDR3 regions of human TCRbeta chains were subjected to immunosequencing. The authors processed their data as follows. TCRs in the repertoires were matched against a reference library of SARS-CoV-2-specific TCRs that had been generated with the MIRA antigen-specificity platform. Breadth was defined as the fraction of unique TCRs that were SARS-CoV-2-associated, and depth was defined as the fraction of total T cells that were SARS-CoV-2-associated. Using the MIRA data, each spike-specific TCR was assigned both to the spike region to which the TCR was reactive and to a CD4 or CD8 class. Log10-transformed breadth and depth values were compared by one-way ANOVA with Sidak's multiple comparisons tests. What TCRdb holds here is the immuneACCESS table cut down to in-frame rearrangements. Part of the clones is not present; checked against another copy, under half of the missing clones reflect an unresolved V gene, and the others are unexplained. For V, J and clone size, that table is used; D and trimming come from the DNA. The sample table holds 150,000 to 200,000 clones, of which around 90% were seen once. Clones ranked in the top ten supply around 1.5% of the sample.

Reading the label with the study, this specimen's time point is: baseline before first vaccination. The vaccinee samples were drawn from two UK trials, COV001 and COV002, one of which was a single-blind randomized controlled phase 2/3 trial testing AZD1222 (ChAdOx1 nCoV-19) in healthy adults. Trial participant PBMC samples were collected at day 0 and day 28 after the second dose for TCRbeta chain sequencing. Only one count was recorded for this clone. The target of this receptor is not known. No base-level quality is on record; no much larger clone is a single base apart. The rearrangement joined TRBV5-1 to TRBJ1-1; TRBD1 aligns with 11 central bases. The receptor's source is an adult in good health. Source: peripheral blood, taken on day 0 of AZD1222 vaccination. CDR3 sequence: CASSLLGQGVTEAFF. The bases are TGCGCCAGCAGCTTGTTGGGACAGGGGGTCACTGAAGCTTTCTTT.